The present T cell receptor (beta chain) was sequenced within a study of CD8 T cells in ankylosing spondylitis. Each CDR3 protein is one row after TCRdb ran MiXCR on the 5' RACE reads. Among some 200,000 distinct CDR3 sequences, about 13% were seen once, and the ten largest hold more than 15%. Germline V gene lookup returns CDR1 SGDLS and CDR2 YYNGEE. This CDR3 has 13 amino acids. Trimming took off 2 bases at V and 8 bases at J, with 13 bases between the two ends. Study-level findings and limits: Clones tied to disease were said to be significantly enriched in matched ankylosing spondylitis synovial fluid. One TCR beta motif, made up of 7 or 8 highly homologous variants, appeared characteristic of ankylosing spondylitis blood.

The table lists this clonotype with many counts. Its antigen is not known. Sequenced material: blood, either unsorted or a sorted T cell fraction (not recorded which). This sequence joins TRBV9 and TRBJ1-2, with D possibly matching TRBD1 (6 bases). This clonotype was obtained from a male donor with ankylosing spondylitis or in good health (not recorded which). CDR3 in DNA: TGTGCCAGCAGCGTCTGGGGGGCTGGAGGCTACACCTTC. This codes for CASSVWGAGGYTF.